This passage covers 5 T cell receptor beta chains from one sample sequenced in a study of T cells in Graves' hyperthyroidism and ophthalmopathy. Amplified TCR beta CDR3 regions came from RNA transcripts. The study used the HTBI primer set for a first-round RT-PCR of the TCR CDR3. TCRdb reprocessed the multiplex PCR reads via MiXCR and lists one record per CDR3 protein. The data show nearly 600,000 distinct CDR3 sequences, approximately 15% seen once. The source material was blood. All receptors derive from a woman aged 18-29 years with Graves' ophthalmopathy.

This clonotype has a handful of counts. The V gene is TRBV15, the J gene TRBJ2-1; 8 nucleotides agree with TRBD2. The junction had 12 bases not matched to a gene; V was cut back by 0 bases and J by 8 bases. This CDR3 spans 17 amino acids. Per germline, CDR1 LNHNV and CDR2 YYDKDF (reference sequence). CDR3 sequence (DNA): TGTGCCACCAGCAGAGATAAAGGAGCGGGAGAGGTATATGAGCAGTTCTTC. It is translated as CATSRDKGAGEVYEQFF.

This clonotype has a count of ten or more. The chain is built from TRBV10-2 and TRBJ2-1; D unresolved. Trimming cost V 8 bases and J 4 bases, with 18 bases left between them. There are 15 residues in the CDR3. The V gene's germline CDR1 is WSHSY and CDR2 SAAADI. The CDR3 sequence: CASQPDTSPYNEQFF. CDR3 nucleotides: TGCGCCAGCCAACCCGACACTTCGCCTTACAATGAGCAGTTCTTC.

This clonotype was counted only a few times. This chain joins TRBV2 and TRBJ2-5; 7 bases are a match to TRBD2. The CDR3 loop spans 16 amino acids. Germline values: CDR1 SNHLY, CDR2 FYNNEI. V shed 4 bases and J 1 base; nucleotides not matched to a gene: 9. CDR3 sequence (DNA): TGTGCCAGCAGTGTTGTCCTAGCGGTTTTCCAAGAGACCCAGTACTTC. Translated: CASSVVLAVFQETQYF. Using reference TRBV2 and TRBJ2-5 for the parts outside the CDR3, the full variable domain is EPEVTQTPSHQVTQMGQEVILRCVPISNHLYFYWYRQILGQKVEFLVSFYNNEISEKSEIFDDQFSVERPDGSNFTLKIRSTKLEDSAMYFCASSVVLAVFQETQYFGPGTRLLVL.

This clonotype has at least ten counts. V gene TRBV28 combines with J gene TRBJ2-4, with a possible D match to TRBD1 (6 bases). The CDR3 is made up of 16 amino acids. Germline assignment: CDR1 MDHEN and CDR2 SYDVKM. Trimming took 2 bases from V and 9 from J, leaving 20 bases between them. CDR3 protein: CASSLAARTAYRIQYF. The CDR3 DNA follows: TGTGCCAGCAGTTTAGCCGCGCGGACAGCCTACCGCATTCAGTACTTC.

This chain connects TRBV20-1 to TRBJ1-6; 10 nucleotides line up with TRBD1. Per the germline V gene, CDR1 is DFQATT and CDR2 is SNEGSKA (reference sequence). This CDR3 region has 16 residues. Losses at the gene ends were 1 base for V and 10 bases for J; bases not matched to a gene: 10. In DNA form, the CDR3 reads TGCAGTGCTAGAGCTTCCGGGACAGGGGTAGGCTCACCCCTCCACTTT. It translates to CSARASGTGVGSPLHF.